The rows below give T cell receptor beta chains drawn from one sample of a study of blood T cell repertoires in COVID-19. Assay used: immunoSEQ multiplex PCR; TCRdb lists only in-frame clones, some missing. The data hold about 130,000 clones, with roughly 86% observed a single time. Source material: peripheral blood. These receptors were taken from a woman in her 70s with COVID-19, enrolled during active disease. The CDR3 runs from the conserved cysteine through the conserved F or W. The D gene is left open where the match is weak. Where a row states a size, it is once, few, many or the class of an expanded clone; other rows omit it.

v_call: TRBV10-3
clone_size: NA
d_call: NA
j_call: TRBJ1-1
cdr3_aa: CAISERESEAFF
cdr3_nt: TGTGCCATCAGTGAGCGGGAATCTGAAGCTTTCTTT

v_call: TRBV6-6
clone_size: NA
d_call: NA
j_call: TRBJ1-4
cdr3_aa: CASTLQLTNEKLFF
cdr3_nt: TGTGCCAGCACCCTACAGCTAACTAATGAAAAACTGTTTTTT

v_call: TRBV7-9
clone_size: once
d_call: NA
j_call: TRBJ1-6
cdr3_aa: CAGAGQSNFNSPLHF
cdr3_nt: TGTGCCGGCGCGGGGCAGAGCAACTTTAATTCACCCCTCCACTTT

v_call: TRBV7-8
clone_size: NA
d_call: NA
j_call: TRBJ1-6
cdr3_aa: CASSLEANSYNSPLHF
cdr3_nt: TGTGCCAGCAGCTTAGAAGCAAACTCCTATAATTCACCCCTCCACTTT

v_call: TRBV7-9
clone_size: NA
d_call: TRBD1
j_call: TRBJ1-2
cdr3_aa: CASSFRTPGQGGYGYTF
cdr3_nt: TGTGCCAGCAGCTTTAGGACTCCGGGACAGGGCGGCTATGGCTACACCTTC

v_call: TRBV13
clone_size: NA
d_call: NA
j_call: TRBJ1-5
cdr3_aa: CASSLRGQPQHF
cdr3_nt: TGTGCCAGCAGCTTAAGAGGTCAGCCCCAGCATTTT

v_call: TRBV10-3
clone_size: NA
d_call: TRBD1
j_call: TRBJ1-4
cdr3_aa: CAIRGDRGNEKLFF
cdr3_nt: TGTGCCATCAGGGGGGACAGGGGGAATGAAAAACTGTTTTTT

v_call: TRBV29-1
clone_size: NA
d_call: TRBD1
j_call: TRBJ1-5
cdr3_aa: CSGATGGGQPQHF
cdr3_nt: TGCAGCGGTGCTACAGGGGGCGGTCAGCCCCAGCATTTT

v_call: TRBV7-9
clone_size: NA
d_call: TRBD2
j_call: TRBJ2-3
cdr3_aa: CASSSGLAGGGATQYF
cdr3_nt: TGTGCCAGCAGCTCGGGACTAGCGGGGGGAGGCGCCACGCAGTATTTT

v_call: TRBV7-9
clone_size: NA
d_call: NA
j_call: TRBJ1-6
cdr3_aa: CASSGGGARDSPLHF
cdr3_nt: TGTGCCAGCAGCGGAGGGGGGGCTCGGGATTCACCCCTCCACTTT

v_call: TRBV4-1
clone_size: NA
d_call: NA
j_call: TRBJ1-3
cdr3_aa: CASSQDWPGNTIYF
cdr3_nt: TGCGCCAGCAGCCAAGATTGGCCGGGAAACACCATATATTTT

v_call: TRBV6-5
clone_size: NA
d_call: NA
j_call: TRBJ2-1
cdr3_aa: CASSSGTKFGEQFF
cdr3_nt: TGTGCCAGCAGTTCCGGGACAAAGTTCGGTGAGCAGTTCTTC

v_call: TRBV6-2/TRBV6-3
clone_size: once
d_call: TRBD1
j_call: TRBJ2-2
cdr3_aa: CASSYSPGQGAFAGELFF
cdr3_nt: TGTGCCAGCAGTTACTCTCCGGGACAGGGGGCTTTCGCCGGGGAGCTGTTTTTT

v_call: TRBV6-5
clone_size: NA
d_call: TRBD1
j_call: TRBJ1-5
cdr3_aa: CASRAGTGGRQPQHF
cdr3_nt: TGTGCCAGCAGAGCCGGGACAGGGGGAAGGCAGCCCCAGCATTTT

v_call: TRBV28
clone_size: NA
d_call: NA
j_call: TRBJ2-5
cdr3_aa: CASSLFGQKETQYF
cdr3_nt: TGTGCCAGCAGCCTTTTTGGACAGAAAGAGACCCAGTACTTC

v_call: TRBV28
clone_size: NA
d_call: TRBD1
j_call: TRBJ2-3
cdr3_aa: CASSSPGQGSTDTQYF
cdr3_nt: TGTGCCAGCAGTTCTCCGGGACAGGGAAGTACAGATACGCAGTATTTT

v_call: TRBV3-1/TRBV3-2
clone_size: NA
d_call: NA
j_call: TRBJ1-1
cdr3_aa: CASSQVGGWKTEAFF
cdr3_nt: TGTGCCAGCAGCCAAGTGGGAGGGTGGAAGACTGAAGCTTTCTTT

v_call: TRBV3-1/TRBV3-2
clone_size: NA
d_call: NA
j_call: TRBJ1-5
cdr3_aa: CASSQDFEQPQHF
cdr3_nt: TGTGCCAGCAGCCAAGATTTTGAGCAGCCCCAGCATTTT

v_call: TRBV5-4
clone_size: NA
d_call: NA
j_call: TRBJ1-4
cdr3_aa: CASSWGVATNEKLFF
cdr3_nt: TGTGCCAGCAGCTGGGGAGTTGCAACTAATGAAAAACTGTTTTTT

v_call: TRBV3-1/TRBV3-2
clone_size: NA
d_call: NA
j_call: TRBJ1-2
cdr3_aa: CASSQFGGVRDGYTF
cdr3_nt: TGTGCCAGCAGCCAATTCGGAGGGGTCCGGGATGGCTACACCTTC

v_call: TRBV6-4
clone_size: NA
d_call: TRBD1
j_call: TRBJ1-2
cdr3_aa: CASSKDRVSGYTF
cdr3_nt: TGTGCCAGCAGTAAAGACAGGGTCAGTGGCTACACCTTC

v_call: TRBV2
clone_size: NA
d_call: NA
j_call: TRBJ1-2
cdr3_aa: CASRGGQSNYGYTF
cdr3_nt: TGTGCCAGCAGGGGAGGCCAATCTAACTATGGCTACACCTTC

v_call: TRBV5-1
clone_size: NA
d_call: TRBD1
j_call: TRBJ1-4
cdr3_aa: CASSPRDSEKLFF
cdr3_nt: TGCGCCAGCAGCCCCAGGGACAGTGAAAAACTGTTTTTT

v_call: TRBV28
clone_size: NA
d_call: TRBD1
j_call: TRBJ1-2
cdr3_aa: CASSLQEGAGYGYTF
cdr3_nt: TGTGCCAGCAGTTTACAGGAGGGGGCGGGCTATGGCTACACCTTC

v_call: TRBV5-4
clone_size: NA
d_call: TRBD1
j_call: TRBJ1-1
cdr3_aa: CAYRGRVNTEAFF
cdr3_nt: TGTGCCTACAGGGGTAGGGTGAACACTGAAGCTTTCTTT